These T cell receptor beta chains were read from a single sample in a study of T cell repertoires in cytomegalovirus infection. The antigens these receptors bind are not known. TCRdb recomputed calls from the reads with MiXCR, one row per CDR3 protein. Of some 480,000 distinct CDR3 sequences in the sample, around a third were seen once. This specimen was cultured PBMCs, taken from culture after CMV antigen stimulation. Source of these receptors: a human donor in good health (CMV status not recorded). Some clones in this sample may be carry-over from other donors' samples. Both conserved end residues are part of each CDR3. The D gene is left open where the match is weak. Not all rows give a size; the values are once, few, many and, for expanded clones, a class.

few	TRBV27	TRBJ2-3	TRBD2	TGTGCCAGCAGCCGAGATAGGGGTGGAGGACTAGCGGGAGAGCGTTTTAAAGTTACGCAGTATTTT	CASSRDRGGGLAGERFKVTQYF
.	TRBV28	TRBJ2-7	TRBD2	TGTGCCAGCAGGGCTAGCGGGAGGGCCGATCTGTACTTC	CASRASGRADLYF
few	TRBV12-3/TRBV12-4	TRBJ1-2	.	TGTGCCAGCAGTGGAGCGGGAGCCGTAGGCTATGGCTACACCTTC	CASSGAGAVGYGYTF
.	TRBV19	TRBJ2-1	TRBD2	TGTGCCAGTAGTGGACTAGCGGGACCCAATGAGCAGTTCTTC	CASSGLAGPNEQFF
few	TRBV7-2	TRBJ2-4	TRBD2	TGTGCCAGCAGCTTAGCGGGACTAGCGGAAAACATTCAGTACTTC	CASSLAGLAENIQYF
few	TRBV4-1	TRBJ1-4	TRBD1	TGCGCCAGCAGCCAAGCCCCAGGACAGGGGATTGAAAAACTGTTTTTT	CASSQAPGQGIEKLFF
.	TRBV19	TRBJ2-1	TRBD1	TGTGCCACCACACCCCGGGACAGACCATACAATGAGCAGTTCTTC	CATTPRDRPYNEQFF
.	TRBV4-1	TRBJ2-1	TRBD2	TGTGCCAGCAGCCTCGGACTAGCGGGAGGTACGGGCGGCAATGAGCAGTTCTTC	CASSLGLAGGTGGNEQFF
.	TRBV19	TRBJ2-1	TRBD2	TGTGCCAGTAGAGTAACCGGGACTAGCTCCTACAATGAGCAGTTCTTC	CASRVTGTSSYNEQFF
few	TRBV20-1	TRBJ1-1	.	TGCAGTGCAGCCCCAAATACCGGGAAAAACACTGAAGCTTTCTTT	CSAAPNTGKNTEAFF
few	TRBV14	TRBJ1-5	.	TGTGCCAGCAGCCAAGTAAACAGGCGGGACAATCAGCCCCAGCATTTT	CASSQVNRRDNQPQHF
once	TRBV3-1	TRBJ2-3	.	TGTGCCAGCAGCCCTTGGGGGCGGGAGACAGATACGCAGTATTTT	CASSPWGRETDTQYF
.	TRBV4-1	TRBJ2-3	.	TGCGCCAGCAGCCAAGACTTAGTTGGTACGCAGTATTTT	CASSQDLVGTQYF
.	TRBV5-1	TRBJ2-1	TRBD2	TGCGCCAGCAGCCCGGGACTAGCGTTTAGCTCCTACAATGAGCAGTTCTTC	CASSPGLAFSSYNEQFF
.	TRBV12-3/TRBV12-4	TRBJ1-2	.	TGTGCCAGCAGTTTGGGAGGGTTGGCCTATGGCTACACCTTC	CASSLGGLAYGYTF
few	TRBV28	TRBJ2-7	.	TGTGCCTGCCATTCGGGAGCAAACTACGAGCAGTACTTC	CACHSGANYEQYF
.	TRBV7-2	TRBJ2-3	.	TGTGCCAGCAGCTTATTCGTGGGGCCCACAGATACGCAGTATTTT	CASSLFVGPTDTQYF
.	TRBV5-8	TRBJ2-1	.	TGTGCCAGCAGCTTGTTCCCGCCCTATAATGAGCAGTTCTTC	CASSLFPPYNEQFF
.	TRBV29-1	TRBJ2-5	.	TGCAGCGTTCGCGGACTGGGTCCTCGGACCCAGTACTTC	CSVRGLGPRTQYF
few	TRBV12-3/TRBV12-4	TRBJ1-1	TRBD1	TGTGCCAGCAGTTTAGGCCCACAGGGGACGAACACTGAAGCTTTCTTT	CASSLGPQGTNTEAFF
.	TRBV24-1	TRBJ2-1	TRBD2	TGTGCCACCAGTCCAAGCGGGAGGCCCTCCAATGAGCAGTTCTTC	CATSPSGRPSNEQFF
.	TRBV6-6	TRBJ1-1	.	TGTGCCAGCAGTTACTCCACAGCCGGGAACACTGAAGCTTTCTTT	CASSYSTAGNTEAFF
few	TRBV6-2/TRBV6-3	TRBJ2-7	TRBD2	TGTGCCAGCAGTTACTTCCCAACTAGCGGGAGACAAAACGAGCAGTACTTC	CASSYFPTSGRQNEQYF
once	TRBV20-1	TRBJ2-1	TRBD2	TGCAGTGCTAGTCCGAGCGGGAGATATGAGCAGTTCTTC	CSASPSGRYEQFF
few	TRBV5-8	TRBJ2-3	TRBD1	TGTGCCAGCAGCTTTGGACAGGGGGCTGGCACAGATACGCAGTATTTT	CASSFGQGAGTDTQYF
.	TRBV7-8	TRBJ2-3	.	TGTGCCAGCAGATCTAGCAGGTTCACAGATACGCAGTATTTT	CASRSSRFTDTQYF
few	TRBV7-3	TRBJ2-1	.	TGTGCCAGCAGCCTGTCGGGGCCTAACGCCTTCAATGAGCAGTTCTTC	CASSLSGPNAFNEQFF
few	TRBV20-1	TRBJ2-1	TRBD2	TGCAGTGCTCCCCGAGGACTAGCGGGGCGAGGGGGCTACAATGAGCAGTTCTTC	CSAPRGLAGRGGYNEQFF
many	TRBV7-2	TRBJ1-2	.	TGTGCCAGCAGCTTAGTTGCCCCCGGGAAATCGGGCTATGGCTACACCTTC	CASSLVAPGKSGYGYTF
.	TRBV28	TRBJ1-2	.	TGTGCCAGCAGTTTTGGGACGAGGGTCGGACCTGACTACACCTTC	CASSFGTRVGPDYTF
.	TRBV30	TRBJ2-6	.	TGTGCCTGGACCGCGGGGGCCTCTGGGGCCAACGTCCTGACTTTC	CAWTAGASGANVLTF
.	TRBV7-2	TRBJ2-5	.	TGTGCCAGCAGCTTTTTCAGGGGATCAGAGACCCAGTACTTC	CASSFFRGSETQYF
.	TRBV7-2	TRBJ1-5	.	TGTGCCAGCAGCTTAGGAATGCCTAAGTCTAATCAGCCCCAGCATTTT	CASSLGMPKSNQPQHF
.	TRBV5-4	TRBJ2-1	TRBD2	TGTGCCAGCAGCTTGGCGGGAGGGCCAATCAATGAGCAGTTCTTC	CASSLAGGPINEQFF
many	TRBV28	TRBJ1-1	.	TGTGCCAGCAGTTTCAAGTCACAACCGAACACTGAAGCTTTCTTT	CASSFKSQPNTEAFF
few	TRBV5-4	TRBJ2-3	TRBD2	TGTGCCAGCAGTGGCGAGACTGCTAGCAGGGAGGGAAGCACAGATACGCAGTATTTT	CASSGETASREGSTDTQYF
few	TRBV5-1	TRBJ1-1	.	TGCGCCAGCAGCTTGGCCAACGGCCCTGAAGCTTTCTTT	CASSLANGPEAFF
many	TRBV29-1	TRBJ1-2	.	TGCAGCGTTGAACTACCAGGGTCAAATAACTATGGCTACACCTTC	CSVELPGSNNYGYTF
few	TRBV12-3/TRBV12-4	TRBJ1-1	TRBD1	TGTGCCAGCTGGAGGACAGGGATTATCACTGAAGCTTTCTTT	CASWRTGIITEAFF
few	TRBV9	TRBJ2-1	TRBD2	TGTGCCAGCAGCCCTGGGACTAGAACTCCTAATGAGCAGTTCTTC	CASSPGTRTPNEQFF
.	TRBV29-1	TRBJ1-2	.	TGCAGCGTTGAACGAGGACAGAACTATGGCTACACCTTC	CSVERGQNYGYTF
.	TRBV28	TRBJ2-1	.	TGTGCCAGCAGTTTAGAAAATCTCGGGCTAGTTGGTGAGTTCTTC	CASSLENLGLVGEFF
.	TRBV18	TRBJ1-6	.	TGTGCCAGCTCACCAGCGGACCCAAGGTTGAACCGATATAATTCACCCCTCCACTTT	CASSPADPRLNRYNSPLHF
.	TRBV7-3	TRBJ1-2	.	TGTGCCAGCAGCCTATATACCCATAGTCCCTTGGGCGTCTATGGCTACACCTTC	CASSLYTHSPLGVYGYTF
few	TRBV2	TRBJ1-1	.	TGTGCCAGCAGTGCCAGGGCCCATCTCATGAACACTGAAGCTTTCTTT	CASSARAHLMNTEAFF
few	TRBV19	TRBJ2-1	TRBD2	TGTGCCAGTAGCCCTGTTAGGCAGGGGACTAGCGGGAGGGCCCAGCAGTTCTTC	CASSPVRQGTSGRAQQFF
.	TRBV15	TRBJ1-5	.	TGTGCCACCAGCAGGCCTGGACGCAATCAGCCCCAGCATTTT	CATSRPGRNQPQHF
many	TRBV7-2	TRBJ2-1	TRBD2	TGTGCCAGCAGCCCCCGGACTAGCGGGAGGGCTGGGGAGCAGTTCTTC	CASSPRTSGRAGEQFF
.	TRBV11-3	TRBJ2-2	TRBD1	TGTGCCAGCAGCTTCGGACAGGGGGCGAACACCGGGGAGCTGTTTTTT	CASSFGQGANTGELFF
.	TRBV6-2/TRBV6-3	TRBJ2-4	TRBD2	TGTGCCAGCAGTTACCCTAGCGGGAGAGAAAACATTCAGTACTTC	CASSYPSGRENIQYF
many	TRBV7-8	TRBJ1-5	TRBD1	TGTGCCAGCAGCCAAGGGGGACAGGGATATCAGCCCCAGCATTTT	CASSQGGQGYQPQHF
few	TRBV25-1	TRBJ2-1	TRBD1	TGTGCCAGCACCGGACAGGGGGCAGATTGTCTAGCGGGTTGCAACAATGAGCAGTTCTTC	CASTGQGADCLAGCNNEQFF
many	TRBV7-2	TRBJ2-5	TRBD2	TGTGCCAGCACCGGCGGGGGTTGGGAGACCCAGTACTTC	CASTGGGWETQYF